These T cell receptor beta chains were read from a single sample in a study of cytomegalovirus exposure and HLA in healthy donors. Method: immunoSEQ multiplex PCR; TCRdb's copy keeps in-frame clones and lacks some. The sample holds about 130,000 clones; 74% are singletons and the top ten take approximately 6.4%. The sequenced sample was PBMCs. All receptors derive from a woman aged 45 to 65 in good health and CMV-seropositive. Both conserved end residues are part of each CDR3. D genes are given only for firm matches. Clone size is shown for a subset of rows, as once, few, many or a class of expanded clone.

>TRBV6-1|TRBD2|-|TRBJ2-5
TGTGCCACGCTAGCGGGGGCCTCCCAAGAGACCCAGTACTTC
CATLAGASQETQYF
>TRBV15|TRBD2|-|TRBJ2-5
TGTGCCACCAGCAGAGGACTAGCCGAGACCCAGTACTTC
CATSRGLAETQYF
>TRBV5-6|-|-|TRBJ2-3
TGTGCCAGCAGCTTGGGCGGGGTTTCCCCCAATACGCAGTATTTT
CASSLGGVSPNTQYF
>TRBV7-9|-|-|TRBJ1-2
TGTGCCAGCAGCCGATCCGGGATAAGCTATGGCTACACCTTC
CASSRSGISYGYTF
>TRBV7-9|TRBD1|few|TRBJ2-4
TGTTCCAGCAGCTTAGGCGATTTTACAGGGGGGTCAAAAAACATTCAGTACTTC
CSSSLGDFTGGSKNIQYF
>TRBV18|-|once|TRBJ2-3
TGTGCCAGCTCACCACCGCGTGACAGGCAAGTAGATACGCAGTATTTT
CASSPPRDRQVDTQYF
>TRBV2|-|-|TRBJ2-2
TGTGCCAGCAGGTTCCAGGGGCACACCGGGGAGCTGTTTTTT
CASRFQGHTGELFF
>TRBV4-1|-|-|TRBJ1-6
TGCGCCAGCAGCCAAGCGACAGGCTCGCATTCACCCCTCCACTTT
CASSQATGSHSPLHF
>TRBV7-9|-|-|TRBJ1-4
TGTGCCAGCAGCTTATCCCAGGGCAAACTGTTTTTT
CASSLSQGKLFF
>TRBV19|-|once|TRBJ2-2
TGTGCCAGTAGTATCCAGGACGGGGAGCTGTTTTTT
CASSIQDGELFF
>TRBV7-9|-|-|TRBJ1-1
TGTGCCAGCAGCTTAGCGGGGACACCGAACACTGAAGCTTTCTTT
CASSLAGTPNTEAFF
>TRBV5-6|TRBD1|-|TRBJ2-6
TGTGCCAGCAGCCCAGTTAACAGGGGGGGGGCCAACGTCCTGACTTTC
CASSPVNRGGANVLTF
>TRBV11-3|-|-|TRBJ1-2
TGTGCCAGCAGCTTAGCAAACTATGGCTACACCTTC
CASSLANYGYTF
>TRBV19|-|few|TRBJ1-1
TGTGCCAGTAGTATTCCGCTACGGTGGACTGAAGCTTTCTTT
CASSIPLRWTEAFF
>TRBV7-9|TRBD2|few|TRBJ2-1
TGTGCCAGCAGACCCCCTTTGCGGGGGGGCCTTGGTAGTGAGAATGAGCAGTTCTTC
CASRPPLRGGLGSENEQFF
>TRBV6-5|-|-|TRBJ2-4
TGTGCCAGCAGTTGGACAGTATCAGGAGCCAAAAACATTCAGTACTTC
CASSWTVSGAKNIQYF
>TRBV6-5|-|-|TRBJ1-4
TGTGCCAGCAGTTACTCCAAAAGTAGTAATGAAAAACTGTTTTTT
CASSYSKSSNEKLFF
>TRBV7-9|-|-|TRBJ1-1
TGTGCCAGCAACCTATATTCTGCGGGGCCTGAAGCTTTCTTT
CASNLYSAGPEAFF
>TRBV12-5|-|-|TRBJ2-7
TGTGCTAGTGGCGTCGCAGCGCTTTACGAGCAGTACTTC
CASGVAALYEQYF
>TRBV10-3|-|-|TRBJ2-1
TGTGCCATCAGCCCGAACGAGGGAGCTTACAATGAGCAGTTCTTC
CAISPNEGAYNEQFF
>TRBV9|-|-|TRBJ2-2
TGTGCCAGCAGCGCCGAAACCTCAGGGGGGACGCTGTTTTTT
CASSAETSGGTLFF
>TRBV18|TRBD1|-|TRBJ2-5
TGTGCCAGCTCACCGCCGACAGGGGTAGAGACCCAGTACTTC
CASSPPTGVETQYF
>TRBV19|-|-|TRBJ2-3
TGTGCCAGTAGTTCCTTATTGGATACGCAGTATTTT
CASSSLLDTQYF
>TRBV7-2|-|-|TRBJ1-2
TGTGCCAGCAGCTTACGCAGGACTAACTATGGCTACACCTTC
CASSLRRTNYGYTF
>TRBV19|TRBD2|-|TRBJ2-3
TGTGCCAGTTTGGGGACTAGCGGGGGGCCCACAGATACGCAGTATTTT
CASLGTSGGPTDTQYF
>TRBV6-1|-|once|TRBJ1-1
TGTGCCAGCAGTGAAGGGGCCGTGAACACTGAAGCTTTCTTT
CASSEGAVNTEAFF
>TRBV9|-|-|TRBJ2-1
TGTGCCAGCAGGATTGACGACAGCTCCTACAATGAGCAGTTCTTC
CASRIDDSSYNEQFF
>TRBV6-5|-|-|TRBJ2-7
TGTGCCAGCAGGGGAGTCTCCTACGAGCAGTACTTC
CASRGVSYEQYF
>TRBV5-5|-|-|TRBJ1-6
TGTGCCAGCAGCTTAGGGGGGGATGTCGGAGGTTCACCCCTCCACTTT
CASSLGGDVGGSPLHF
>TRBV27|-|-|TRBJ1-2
TGTGCCAGCAGTTTCACCAGGGACTATGGCTACACCTTC
CASSFTRDYGYTF
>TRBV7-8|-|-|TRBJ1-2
TGTGCCAGCAGCTTTGCCCAGGGAGGCTATGGCTACACCTTC
CASSFAQGGYGYTF
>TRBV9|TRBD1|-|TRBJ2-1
TGTGCCAGCAGCCCACGACAGGGGGCCGGTGAGCAGTTCTTC
CASSPRQGAGEQFF
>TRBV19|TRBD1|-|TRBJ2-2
TGTGCCACTGACAGGGGGATGAACACCGGGGAGCTGTTTTTT
CATDRGMNTGELFF